These T cell receptor beta chains were read from a single sample in a study of sequential checkpoint blockade in melanoma. Libraries were prepared by immunoSEQ multiplex PCR; TCRdb keeps only in-frame clonotypes and omits some of them. Among approximately 8,800 clones listed, roughly 23% were seen once. The source was tumor tissue (inferred from file names), collected from a patient given nivolumab and ipilimumab in sequence. The receptors stem from a human donor with melanoma. Each CDR3 is given with its conserved first and last residue. The order of the fields is D gene, V gene, J gene, clone size, CDR3 DNA, CDR3 protein. D genes are given only for firm matches. Not every row has a clone size; where given, it reads once, few, many or a size class.

.	TRBV29-1	TRBJ1-4	.	TGCAGCGTCAGGAGGGGGGGGAATGAAAAACTGTTTTTT	CSVRRGGNEKLFF
.	TRBV27	TRBJ1-5	.	TGTGCCAGCAGTTTAAATTACATTAAGGGTCGGCCCCAGCATTTT	CASSLNYIKGRPQHF
TRBD2	TRBV5-1	TRBJ2-3	.	TGCGCCAGCAGACCCGGCCTTAGCGGGGGCCTCACAGATACGCAGTATTTT	CASRPGLSGGLTDTQYF
TRBD2	TRBV15	TRBJ2-1	.	TGTGCCACCAGCAGAGACCTAAATAGCGGGATTAACAATGAGCAGTTCTTC	CATSRDLNSGINNEQFF
TRBD2	TRBV5-1	TRBJ2-3	.	TGCGCCAGCAGAGTAGCGGGGGGGCCAGTAGATACGCAGTATTTT	CASRVAGGPVDTQYF
.	TRBV19	TRBJ2-5	few	TGTGCCACCAAGGAGGCAAACCAAGAGACCCAGTACTTC	CATKEANQETQYF
TRBD1	TRBV6-8	TRBJ1-1	.	TGTGCCAGCAGCTCCGGACAGGGTTACACTGAAGCTTTCTTT	CASSSGQGYTEAFF
.	TRBV6-8	TRBJ1-4	few	TGTGCCAGCAGTGCCCTGGCAGGGGACGAAAAACTGTTTTTT	CASSALAGDEKLFF
TRBD2	TRBV25-1	TRBJ2-3	.	TGTGCCAGCAGTGACGGGGAGGGAGGGAGCACAGATACGCAGTATTTT	CASSDGEGGSTDTQYF
.	TRBV19	TRBJ2-3	.	TGTGCCAGTAACCTCGGGTTCTCCACAGATACGCAGTATTTT	CASNLGFSTDTQYF
.	TRBV19	TRBJ1-1	.	TGTGCCAGTATAGACCGGGCCCCAGGCACTGAAGCTTTCTTT	CASIDRAPGTEAFF
.	TRBV19	TRBJ2-3	medium-sized	TGTGCCAGTAGTAAGGGCTACACAGATACGCAGTATTTT	CASSKGYTDTQYF
TRBD2	TRBV19	TRBJ2-5	.	TGTGCCAGTAGGGAAGCGGGGGGGCTCGAGACCCAGTACTTC	CASREAGGLETQYF
.	TRBV11-3	TRBJ1-1	many	TGTGCCAGCAGCTTAAGGGGACGGAAGACTGAAGCTTTCTTT	CASSLRGRKTEAFF
.	TRBV29-1	TRBJ2-3	.	TGCAGCGTTGTGAAGGGGGCAGATACGCAGTATTTT	CSVVKGADTQYF
TRBD2	TRBV6-8	TRBJ2-3	few	TGTGCCAGCACGGAAGTGGCTAGCGGGGGGAAATATGGCACAGATACGCAGTATTTT	CASTEVASGGKYGTDTQYF
.	TRBV6-8	TRBJ1-2	few	TGTGCCAGCAGTTCGCTTGGGGGGTCTGGCTACACCTTC	CASSSLGGSGYTF
.	TRBV11-3	TRBJ2-3	.	TGTGCCAGCAGCTTAGGACTCATCAGGCGCACAGATACGCAGTATTTT	CASSLGLIRRTDTQYF
TRBD1	TRBV11-3	TRBJ2-5	many	TGTGCCAGCACCCCAGGGGGCCTCCAAGAGACCCAGTACTTC	CASTPGGLQETQYF
TRBD1	TRBV4-1	TRBJ1-1	few	TGCGCCAGCAGCCAAGACGGGACAGGTGAAGCTTTCTTT	CASSQDGTGEAFF
.	TRBV29-1	TRBJ2-5	.	TGCAGCGTCGACAGGGAGGCAGGAGAGACCCAGTACTTC	CSVDREAGETQYF
.	TRBV18	TRBJ2-2	few	TGTGCCAGCTCCTGGAGGACAGCTTACACCGGGGAGCTGTTTTTT	CASSWRTAYTGELFF
.	TRBV6-8	TRBJ2-7	.	TGTGCCACCTACTACGGCCACCTGGGTGAGCAGTACTTC	CATYYGHLGEQYF
.	TRBV7-6	TRBJ1-1	few	TGTGCCAGCAGCTTGGGGCAGGGATACACTGAAGCTTTCTTT	CASSLGQGYTEAFF
.	TRBV18	TRBJ1-4	.	TGTGCCAGCCGTTACTCATGGAATGAAAAACTGTTTTTT	CASRYSWNEKLFF
.	TRBV11-3	TRBJ1-1	medium-sized	TGTGCCAGCAGCCCACTGAGGTATGGCATGAACACTGAAGCTTTCTTT	CASSPLRYGMNTEAFF
.	TRBV28	TRBJ2-5	.	TGTGCCAGCAGTCTAGACTGGGGCCAAGAGACCCAGTACTTC	CASSLDWGQETQYF
TRBD1	TRBV11-3	TRBJ2-7	few	TGTGCCAGCAGCTCCTCGGGACAGGGGGTCGAGCAGTACTTC	CASSSSGQGVEQYF
.	TRBV28	TRBJ1-6	many	TGTGCCAGCAGTTTTCGGGGTGGAGGATCACCCCTCCACTTT	CASSFRGGGSPLHF
.	TRBV29-1	TRBJ2-1	.	TGCAGCGTTGAAGATCTCAAGCTACGTTCCTACAATGAGCAGTTCTTC	CSVEDLKLRSYNEQFF
TRBD1	TRBV14	TRBJ2-7	.	TGTGCCAGCAGCCACCCCGGACAGGCCTACGAGCAGTACTTC	CASSHPGQAYEQYF
TRBD1	TRBV4-1	TRBJ1-3	medium-sized	TGCGCCAGCAGCTCCGGGACAGGTTTTGGATCTGGAAACACCATATATTTT	CASSSGTGFGSGNTIYF
TRBD1	TRBV11-3	TRBJ1-1	.	TGTGCCAGCAGCTTACAGGACAGGGAGGACACTGAAGCTTTCTTT	CASSLQDREDTEAFF
.	TRBV28	TRBJ1-3	few	TGTGCCAGCAGGAAACAGGGAATTCGTAACACCATATATTTT	CASRKQGIRNTIYF
.	TRBV9	TRBJ1-1	many	TGTGCCAGCAGCGTAGATTGGAACACTGAAGCTTTCTTT	CASSVDWNTEAFF
TRBD1	TRBV18	TRBJ2-3	.	TGTGCCAGCTCACTACAGACAGGGCGCACAGATACGCAGTATTTT	CASSLQTGRTDTQYF
TRBD2	TRBV19	TRBJ2-7	.	TGTGCCAGTAGTACGGGACTAGCGGGGGGGCCGTACGAGCAGTACTTC	CASSTGLAGGPYEQYF